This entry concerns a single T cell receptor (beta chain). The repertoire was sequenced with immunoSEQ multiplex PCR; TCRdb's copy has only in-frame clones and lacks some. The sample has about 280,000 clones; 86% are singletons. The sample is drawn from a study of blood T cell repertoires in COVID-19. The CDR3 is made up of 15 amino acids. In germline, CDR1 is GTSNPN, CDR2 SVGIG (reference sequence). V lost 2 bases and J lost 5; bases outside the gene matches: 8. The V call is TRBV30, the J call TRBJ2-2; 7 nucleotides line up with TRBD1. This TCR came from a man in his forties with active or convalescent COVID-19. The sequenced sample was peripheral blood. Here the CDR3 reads CAWSRRGGFTGELFF. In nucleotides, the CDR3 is TGTGCCTGGAGTAGGAGAGGGGGCTTTACCGGGGAGCTGTTTTTT.